This T cell receptor (beta chain) was captured in a study of spatial heterogeneity in lung cancer. Overall study: Taken at a median of about 2 years after resection, follow-up PBMC samples underwent sequencing when available. Alpha-chain sequences were consistently detected in smaller numbers than beta-chain sequences.

Every TCR cDNA molecule bore its own unique molecular identifier. TCRdb fed the 5' RACE reads into MiXCR, producing one record per CDR3 protein. The repertoire holds more than 75,000 distinct CDR3 sequences, with approximately 20% as singletons. As to time point: blood at routine non-recurrence follow-up after resection. Germline assignment: CDR1 SQVTM and CDR2 ANQGSEA. The ends were cut back, 3 bases at V and 4 bases at J, with 9 bases in the middle. The CDR3 runs 12 residues. The material sequenced was PBMCs, taken at follow-up. The rearrangement joins TRBV29-1 to TRBJ1-2; D gene ambiguous. The receptor was isolated from a male donor with early-stage non-small cell lung cancer. CDR3 region: CSVEGTAYGYTF. For the CDR3, the DNA is TGCAGCGTTGAGGGCACCGCCTATGGCTACACCTTC.